This T cell receptor beta chain was captured by sequencing in a study of T-cell memory formation after mild COVID-19. Study at large: TCR clusters showed largely donor specificity.

This CDR3 is 15 amino acids long. Germline V lookup: CDR1 KGHSH, CDR2 LQKENI. V dropped 4 bases and J dropped 0 bases, with 13 bases sitting between them. Study outcomes and limitations: Contracting clones localized mainly to CM and EM when CD4+ and mainly to EMRA when CD8+. Later expanders leaned CD4+, whereas day 15 to 85 contracting clones were balanced CD4/CD8. Proof of SARS-CoV-2 specificity was absent for the second-wave clones that crested on day 37.

TCRdb re-analysed the 5' RACE reads in MiXCR, keeping a single row per CDR3 protein. The sample carries about 110,000 distinct CDR3 sequences, about a sixth recorded once. In the case of this clonotype: Its antigen is undetermined.

The V call is TRBV18, the J call TRBJ2-7, with D possibly matching TRBD1 (6 bases). This receptor was identified in an adult woman who had mild COVID-19 (a few samples of this study predate the infection). Cell type and time point are not known. The specimen sequenced was PBMCs or a T cell subset sorted from them (not recorded which). The CDR3 sequence is CASSLDSLGSYEQYF. CDR3 nucleotides: TGTGCCAGCTCACTGGACAGCCTTGGCTCCTACGAGCAGTACTTC.